A single sample is the source of the 17 T cell receptor beta chains below, sequenced in a study of blood T cell repertoires in COVID-19. Data came from immunoSEQ multiplex PCR; TCRdb stores just in-frame clones and leaves some out. The top ten hold 27% of the sample, which has approximately 93,000 clones, 86% seen once. Sequencing was done on a sample of peripheral blood. These receptors were obtained from a man aged 45-60 years with active or convalescent COVID-19.

This clone came up many times. The chain joins TRBV4-1 to TRBJ2-3; unclear D gene. Germline assignment: CDR1 MGHRA and CDR2 YSYEKL. This CDR3 has 16 amino acids. V lost 0 bases and J lost 2, with 12 bases in between. This chain's CDR3 is CASSQEPPGATDTQYF. DNA for the CDR3: TGCGCCAGCAGCCAAGAACCCCCCGGAGCCACAGATACGCAGTATTTT.

This rearrangement joins TRBV6-1 to TRBJ1-2; D is unclear. Germline V gene data show CDR1 as MNHNS and CDR2 as SASEGT. The CDR3 consists of 14 residues. The V and J ends lost 3 bases and 6 bases respectively, with 14 bases between them. CDR3 amino acids: CASSERGKGHGYTF. Here the CDR3 DNA reads TGTGCCAGCAGTGAGCGAGGGAAAGGCCATGGCTACACCTTC.

This rearrangement joins TRBV7-8 to TRBJ2-7; D may be TRBD2 (5 bases). Germline CDR1 is SGHVS and CDR2 is FQNEAQ. Between the trimmed V and J ends, which lost 1 base and 7 bases, there was a span of 11 bases. The CDR3 has 13 residues. The CDR3 is CASSLEVQREQYF. CDR3 sequence (DNA): TGTGCCAGCAGCTTAGAAGTCCAGCGGGAGCAGTACTTC.

This clone was seen a single time. The chain recombines TRBV25-1 with TRBJ1-3; TRBD1 matches 7 bases. V dropped 2 bases and J dropped 4; count of bases not matched to a gene: 5. The V gene's germline CDR1 is MGHDK and CDR2 SYGVNS. The CDR3 contains 15 residues. The CDR3 bases are TGTGCCAGCAGTGAACCGGGACAGATCGGAAACACCATATATTTT. Translating it yields CASSEPGQIGNTIYF.

The V gene is TRBV5-4, the J gene TRBJ2-5, with D possibly matching TRBD2 (6 bases). Germline-derived CDR1 and CDR2 are SGHNT and YYREEE (reference sequence). The CDR3 is 15 residues long. The ends were cut back, 0 bases at V and 2 bases at J, with 11 bases in the middle. As DNA, the CDR3 is TGTGCCAGCAGCTTGGATCGGGGGAGACAAGAGACCCAGTACTTC. Amino acids: CASSLDRGRQETQYF.

The chain joins TRBV19 to TRBJ2-2; 7 positions agree with TRBD2. Germline CDR1 reads LNHDA; CDR2 reads SQIVND (reference sequence). The CDR3 is 16 amino acids. V trimming: 3 bases; J trimming: 4 bases; junction bases outside the gene matches: 8. The DNA of the CDR3 is TGTGCCAGTAGTATTCCGACGGGGGGTAGCACCGGGGAGCTGTTTTTT. Translation gives CASSIPTGGSTGELFF.

This chain joins TRBV5-1 and TRBJ1-2; the D gene is possibly TRBD1 (5 bases). The CDR3 covers 14 residues. The V gene lost 4 bases and the J gene lost 4 bases, with 14 bases spanning the gap. Germline CDR1 reads SGHRS; CDR2 reads YFSETQ. The chain's CDR3 is CASSPEGSGYGYTF. Written as DNA, the CDR3 is TGCGCCAGCAGCCCGGAGGGGTCGGGCTATGGCTACACCTTC.

V usage is TRBV6-1 and J usage is TRBJ2-7, with 8 positions matching TRBD1. The CDR3 sequence is 19 residues long. CDR1 is MNHNS, CDR2 SASEGT, per germline. V gave up 3 bases and J gave up 4 bases; unmatched junction bases: 20. The CDR3, as DNA: TGTGCCAGCAGTGAGTCCCCAAGGTGGACAGGGCTTTTTGCTTACGAGCAGTACTTC. It encodes CASSESPRWTGLFAYEQYF.

V is TRBV9 and J is TRBJ2-7; tentative D call: TRBD1 (5 bases). The CDR3 is 13 amino acids. Trimming took off 0 bases at V and 2 bases at J, with 6 bases between the two ends. Germline CDR1 SGDLS, CDR2 YYNGEE. The CDR3 here is CASSVGQPYEQYF. For the CDR3, the DNA is TGTGCCAGCAGCGTAGGACAGCCCTACGAGCAGTACTTC. Full variable domain (remainder filled in from reference TRBV9 and TRBJ2-7): DSGVTQTPKHLITATGQRVTLRCSPRSGDLSVYWYQQSLDQGLQFLIQYYNGEERAKGNILERFSAQQFPDLHSELNLSSLELGDSALYFCASSVGQPYEQYFGPGTRLTVT.

The DNA of the CDR3 is TGTGCCAGCAGCTCAGATTCACCCCTCCACTTT. Amino acids: CASSSDSPLHF. The V and J genes are TRBV7-2 and TRBJ1-6; D ambiguous. This CDR3 contains 11 residues. The germline V and J ends were trimmed by 4 bases and 8 bases, with 3 bases remaining between them. CDR1 and CDR2 from the germline V gene are SGHTA and FQGNSA.

The chain is built from TRBV7-2 and TRBJ1-2; TRBD1 agrees at 9 bases. The CDR3 spans 16 residues. Germline CDR1 and CDR2: SGHTA and FQGNSA. J was trimmed by 1 base and V by 5 bases; bases with no gene match: 8. CDR3: CASSLGPDRGNYGYTF. The DNA of the CDR3 is TGTGCCAGCAGCCTGGGACCGGACAGGGGTAACTATGGCTACACCTTC.

J is TRBJ1-2 and V is TRBV6-5, with a tentative D call TRBD1 (6 bases). The CDR3 extends over 13 amino acids. Germline values: CDR1 MNHEY, CDR2 SVGAGI. Trimming shortened V by 7 bases and J by 4 bases, and 13 bases separated the two germline ends. CDR3 amino acids: CASTPDSTYGYTF. The DNA of the CDR3 is TGTGCCAGCACCCCGGACAGCACCTATGGCTACACCTTC.

This clone was counted between two and nine times. V gene TRBV7-7 combines with J gene TRBJ2-1, with TRBD2 identical over 9 bases. The V and J ends lost 5 bases and 7 bases, in that order; junction bases with no gene match: 15. Germline V gives CDR1 SSHAT, CDR2 FNYEAQ (reference sequence). The CDR3 consists of 17 residues. CDR3 protein: CASSPGRGLAGANEQFF. CDR3 in DNA: TGTGCCAGCAGCCCGGGAAGGGGACTAGCAGGGGCAAATGAGCAGTTCTTC.

This sequence joins TRBV6-2 or TRBV6-3 and TRBJ2-3, with 7 bases aligning to TRBD1. The CDR3 extends over 15 amino acids. Germline V lookup: CDR1 MNHEY, CDR2 SVGEGT. V shed 5 bases, J shed 4 bases, and the junction held 9 bases outside the gene matches. The CDR3 sequence: CASSTRGRLADTQYF. The CDR3 DNA is TGTGCCAGCAGTACGAGGGGGCGCCTCGCAGATACGCAGTATTTT.

Only a few counts were recorded for this clone. The chain couples TRBV6-2 or TRBV6-3 to TRBJ1-5; a weak D match, TRBD1 (6 bases). CDR3 length: 15 amino acids. CDR1 and CDR2 from the germline V gene are MNHEY and SVGEGT. The V end lost 6 bases, the J end lost 4 bases, and 16 bases lay between the germline ends. The CDR3 spells CASSHGRTANQPQHF. DNA of the CDR3: TGTGCCAGCAGCCACGGAAGGACAGCAAATCAGCCCCAGCATTTT.

The rearrangement uses TRBV18 and TRBJ1-3, with D possibly being TRBD1 (6 bases). Trimming cost V 4 bases and J 1 base, with 8 bases left between them. The CDR3 has 14 amino acids. Germline-derived CDR1 and CDR2 are KGHSH and LQKENI. In nucleotides, the CDR3 is TGTGCCAGCTCACAGGGGGAGTCTGGAAACACCATATATTTT. Its protein is CASSQGESGNTIYF.

This clone appeared once. The chain couples TRBV10-3 to TRBJ2-1, with D possibly TRBD2 on 6 matching bases. V lost 5 bases and J lost 7, with 18 bases in between. This CDR3 comprises 15 residues. Germline CDR1 ENHRY, CDR2 SYGVKD. This chain's CDR3 is CAISSLAGGTNEQFF. The CDR3, as DNA: TGTGCCATCAGTTCCCTAGCCGGGGGAACAAATGAGCAGTTCTTC.